These T cell receptor beta chains were read from a single sample in a study of blood T cell repertoires in COVID-19. Sequencing used immunoSEQ multiplex PCR; TCRdb keeps in-frame clones, though not all of them. The repertoire holds roughly 82,000 clones, with 82% as singletons. Sequenced input: peripheral blood. Source of these receptors: a man between 60 and 70 years old with acute or convalescent COVID-19. Both conserved end residues are part of each CDR3. D genes are given only for firm matches. Clone size is not always given. Where it is, it says once, few, many or a class for expanded clones.

j_call d_call clone_size v_call cdr3_nt cdr3_aa
TRBJ1-5 NA NA TRBV19 TGTGCCAGTAGTATTCTCTCGACAGTCGGCAATCAGCCCCAGCATTTT CASSILSTVGNQPQHF
TRBJ2-3 TRBD2 NA TRBV30 TGTGCCTGGACCCTTTCACTAGCGGGGGACACAGATACGCAGTATTTT CAWTLSLAGDTDTQYF
TRBJ1-2 NA NA TRBV28 TGTGCCAGCAGCTCGGACTATGGCTACACCTTC CASSSDYGYTF
TRBJ2-5 NA NA TRBV19 TGTGCCAGTAGTATAAACCCCCGGGATATAAGCCAAGAGACCCGGTACTTC CASSINPRDISQETRYF
TRBJ2-6 TRBD2 few TRBV4-2 TGTGCCAGCAGCCAAGATCCCCTAGCGGGGGGGCTCGGGGCCAACGTCCTGACTTTC CASSQDPLAGGLGANVLTF
TRBJ2-7 NA NA TRBV19 TGTGCCAGTAGTTCCGGGGGTTCCCACGAGCAGTACTTC CASSSGGSHEQYF
TRBJ2-3 TRBD2 NA TRBV4-2 TGTGCCAGCAGCCAAGAGGGGCGCAGCGGGGGGGCCGCAGATACGCAGTATTTT CASSQEGRSGGAADTQYF
TRBJ1-1 NA NA TRBV19 TGTGCCAGTAGTTGGGCAGTTAACACTGAAGCTTTCTTT CASSWAVNTEAFF
TRBJ1-1 NA NA TRBV12-3/TRBV12-4 TGTGCCAGCAGTTTTGGACAGCAGTCTTTCTTT CASSFGQQSFF
TRBJ2-1 TRBD2 few TRBV27 TGTGCCAGCAGTTTTTTACGTAGCGGGAGCTCCTACAATGAGCAGTTCTTC CASSFLRSGSSYNEQFF
TRBJ1-2 TRBD1 NA TRBV10-3 TGTGCCATCAGTGAGACAGGGGACAGGGGTGGCTACACCTTC CAISETGDRGGYTF
TRBJ1-1 TRBD1 NA TRBV7-2 TGTGCCAGCAGCTTACTAGGGGACAGCCGGGAAGCTTTCTTT CASSLLGDSREAFF
TRBJ2-2 NA NA TRBV12-3/TRBV12-4 TGTGCCAGCGGGCCTCACGGGGAGCTGTTTTTT CASGPHGELFF
TRBJ2-7 NA NA TRBV5-1 TGCGCCAGCAGCTTGGGGGCCAGCATCGACGAGCAGTACTTC CASSLGASIDEQYF
TRBJ2-3 NA NA TRBV5-5 TGTGCCAGCAGCTTGGAGGCCCGGGGGGCCCTCTTTGGAGATACGCAGTATTTT CASSLEARGALFGDTQYF
TRBJ1-5 NA NA TRBV24-1 TGTGCCACCAGTGAACCAGGGGATCATCAGCCCCAGCATTTT CATSEPGDHQPQHF
TRBJ1-1 TRBD1 NA TRBV5-1 TGCGCCAGCAGCGCCAGGGACAGAGGCACTGAAGCTTTCTTT CASSARDRGTEAFF
TRBJ2-1 TRBD1 NA TRBV4-1 TGCGCCAGCAGCCACCCCGGGACAGGGGGGGGTGAGCAGTTCTTC CASSHPGTGGGEQFF
TRBJ2-1 TRBD1 few TRBV3-1/TRBV3-2 TGTGCCAGCAGCGCCCGGGACAGGGGGCGCTGGGCTAGCGGGAGAAAGAATGAGCAGTTCTTC CASSARDRGRWASGRKNEQFF
TRBJ2-7 TRBD2 once TRBV19 TGTGCCAGTAGTAGACTAGCGGGAGCATACGAGCAGTACTTC CASSRLAGAYEQYF
TRBJ2-4 NA NA TRBV20-1 TGCAGTGCTAGTCAGGACACAAACATTCAGTACTTC CSASQDTNIQYF
TRBJ1-1 NA few TRBV9 TGTGCCAGCAGCCCGAACCGGGGGGGGCGGAACACTGAAGCTTTCTTT CASSPNRGGRNTEAFF
TRBJ2-2 TRBD2 NA TRBV7-2 TGTGCCAGCACCACCAGGTCTAGCGGGGGTCTGAACACCGGGGAGCTGTTTTTT CASTTRSSGGLNTGELFF
TRBJ1-1 TRBD1 NA TRBV3-1/TRBV3-2 TGTGCCAGCAGCCAAGATATGCAGGGACAGGATGCGACTGAAGCTTTCTTT CASSQDMQGQDATEAFF
TRBJ2-7 NA NA TRBV5-5 TGTGCCAGCGGAGGGATTCAGCAGTACTTC CASGGIQQYF
TRBJ2-1 NA NA TRBV24-1 TGTGCCACCAGTGACAGTGAACAGGGCTCCTACAATGAGCAGTTCTTC CATSDSEQGSYNEQFF
TRBJ2-3 NA NA TRBV7-6 TGTGCCATCGGCGGGGTCACATTCCTTAGCACAGATACGCAGTATTTT CAIGGVTFLSTDTQYF
TRBJ1-6 NA many TRBV12-3/TRBV12-4 TGTGCCAGTGGGAGAGGGCGGTCCCTCCACTTT CASGRGRSLHF
TRBJ2-7 TRBD1 NA TRBV7-2 TGTGCCAGCAGCCCCTCCCGGGACAGGGGCCCTTACGAGCAGTACTTC CASSPSRDRGPYEQYF
TRBJ2-7 TRBD2 NA TRBV3-1/TRBV3-2 TGTGCCAGCAGCCAAGAAAGGCCCACTAGCGGGGGGGCCCACGAGCAGTACTTC CASSQERPTSGGAHEQYF
TRBJ1-2 NA NA TRBV7-2 TGTGCCAGCAGCCCCGACAGCAACTATGGCTACACCTTC CASSPDSNYGYTF
TRBJ2-7 TRBD2 NA TRBV3-1/TRBV3-2 TGTGCCAGCAGCCTAATAGCGGGGAAGCAGTACTTC CASSLIAGKQYF
TRBJ2-6 TRBD2 NA TRBV5-6 TGTGCCAGCACCTTAGCGGGAGTCCCTGGGGCCAACGTCCTGACTTTC CASTLAGVPGANVLTF
TRBJ2-7 NA NA TRBV5-1 TGCGCCAGCAGCCCCCTTGGGGGCGCGGTCTACGAGCAGTACTTC CASSPLGGAVYEQYF
TRBJ2-7 NA NA TRBV28 TGTGCCAGCAGTTTATACACCGCTTACGAGCAGTACTTC CASSLYTAYEQYF
TRBJ2-2 NA few TRBV6-2/TRBV6-3 TGTGCCAGCAGTTACCCTCTAATTGGGGGCGCGATCACCGGGGAGCTGTTTTTT CASSYPLIGGAITGELFF
TRBJ2-1 TRBD2 NA TRBV29-1 TGCAGCGTCCAGACTAGCGGGATTGAGCAGTTCTTC CSVQTSGIEQFF
TRBJ2-7 TRBD2 NA TRBV6-2/TRBV6-3 TGTGCCAGCAGTTATTTACTAGCGGGATTGAGTGAGCAGTACTTC CASSYLLAGLSEQYF